These T cell receptor beta chains were read from a single sample in a study of OX40 agonist ivuxolimab in advanced cancers. The data were produced by immunoSEQ multiplex PCR, yet TCRdb's version contains in-frame clones alone and is incomplete. The sample has some 41,000 clones, more than 80% seen once; the top ten hold 6%. The sample here was CD4+ or CD8+ T cells sorted from blood, taken in a trial of the OX40 agonist ivuxolimab. The receptors come from an adult with an advanced solid tumor such as melanoma, head and neck, liver or kidney cancer. Each CDR3 is given with its conserved first and last residue. A D gene is named only where the DNA matches it firmly. A clone size is listed for some rows: how often the clone was seen (once, few, many), or a class if it is expanded.

abundance | j_gene | d_gene | v_gene | CDR3aa | CDR3nt
NA | TRBJ2-1 | NA | TRBV5-1 | CASSLGWGSDYNEQFF | TGCGCCAGCAGCTTGGGTTGGGGGTCAGATTACAATGAGCAGTTCTTC
NA | TRBJ1-1 | NA | TRBV5-1 | CASSFSGMNTEAFF | TGCGCCAGCAGCTTCTCGGGGATGAACACTGAAGCTTTCTTT
NA | TRBJ2-7 | NA | TRBV18 | CASSPAQGNNYEQYF | TGTGCCAGCTCACCCGCACAGGGTAACAACTACGAGCAGTACTTC
NA | TRBJ2-3 | NA | TRBV28 | CASRESTDTQYF | TGTGCCAGCAGGGAGTCCACAGATACGCAGTATTTT
NA | TRBJ2-1 | NA | TRBV7-2 | CASSRGQGSYNEQFF | TGTGCCAGCAGCCGCGGGCAGGGTTCCTACAATGAGCAGTTCTTC
once | TRBJ2-2 | NA | TRBV10-3 | CATSGLRDTGELFF | TGTGCCACCAGTGGCCTCAGGGACACCGGGGAGCTGTTTTTT
NA | TRBJ2-1 | NA | TRBV28 | CASSLYQVRPTPSYNEQFF | TGTGCCAGCAGTTTATACCAGGTCCGACCCACCCCCTCCTACAATGAGCAGTTCTTC
NA | TRBJ2-1 | NA | TRBV6-1 | CASRRDEQFF | TGTGCCAGCAGGAGGGATGAGCAGTTCTTC
NA | TRBJ1-5 | NA | TRBV19 | CASSTLTEGLSGGNQPQHF | TGTGCCAGTAGTACCCTGACAGAGGGACTATCAGGAGGCAATCAGCCCCAGCATTTT
NA | TRBJ2-7 | TRBD1 | TRBV12-5 | CASGLVRGLGRDRVDEQYF | TGTGCTAGTGGTTTGGTCCGGGGGTTAGGACGGGACAGGGTCGACGAGCAGTACTTC
NA | TRBJ2-1 | NA | TRBV28 | CARTRADLFNEQFF | TGTGCCCGTACTAGAGCGGACCTCTTTAATGAGCAGTTCTTC
NA | TRBJ2-1 | NA | TRBV10-3 | CAIRPAGLSYNEQFF | TGTGCCATCAGACCAGCGGGTCTCTCCTACAATGAGCAGTTCTTC
NA | TRBJ1-2 | NA | TRBV20-1 | CSAILLGGYTF | TGCAGTGCTATCCTCCTGGGGGGCTACACCTTC
NA | TRBJ2-1 | TRBD1 | TRBV4-1 | CASSQDPGTGGPTYNEQFF | TGCGCCAGCAGCCAAGATCCCGGGACAGGGGGCCCCACTTACAATGAGCAGTTCTTC
NA | TRBJ2-3 | TRBD2 | TRBV11-2 | CASSTGTSGRVDTQYF | TGTGCCAGCAGCACCGGGACTAGCGGGAGAGTAGATACGCAGTATTTT
NA | TRBJ2-3 | NA | TRBV2 | CASSQGMSTQYF | TGTGCCAGCAGTCAGGGGATGAGTACGCAGTATTTT
NA | TRBJ2-7 | TRBD2 | TRBV5-1 | CASSLTPSGPSPYEQYF | TGCGCCAGCAGCTTGACCCCTAGCGGGCCTTCTCCCTACGAGCAGTACTTC
NA | TRBJ2-1 | NA | TRBV13 | CASSRKRSLTKNEQFF | TGTGCCAGCAGTCGAAAAAGGTCCCTGACAAAGAATGAGCAGTTCTTC
NA | TRBJ1-1 | NA | TRBV7-9 | CASSLMGRQGMNTEAFF | TGTGCCAGCAGCTTAATGGGTCGGCAGGGTATGAACACTGAAGCTTTCTTT